This entry features one TCR beta chain sequence. Its antigen is undetermined. Sequenced by immunoSEQ multiplex PCR; TCRdb stores in-frame clones only, minus some. The sample has about 40,000 clones, roughly nine tenths seen once. This CDR3 has 15 residues. Germline assignment: CDR1 SNHLY and CDR2 FYNNEI. V was pared by 6 bases and J by 5 bases, with 8 bases of the junction left unmatched. These data come from a study of T cells in localized non-small cell lung cancer. General observations from the study: Highest T cell clonality was seen in uninvolved adjacent lung, surpassing that measured in tumor. Out of the top 100 tumor clones, a median approximately 61 were seen in adjacent lung.

Sequenced material: PBMCs, taken before any cancer treatment. The chain links TRBV2 to TRBJ2-2; TRBD2 agrees at 8 bases. This TCR was recovered from a woman aged 40-69 years with stage II lung adenocarcinoma. CDR3: CASRREGQSTGELFF. The CDR3 DNA sequence: TGTGCCAGCAGACGGGAGGGCCAATCGACCGGGGAGCTGTTTTTT.